These 5 T cell receptor beta chains were all obtained from the same sample, sequenced in a study of blood T cell repertoires in COVID-19. This table comes from immunoSEQ multiplex PCR, and its TCRdb copy is limited to in-frame clones, with some not included. The sample lists under 150,000 clones; approximately 84% were seen once. The sample consisted of peripheral blood. Receptor source: a man in his forties or fifties with acute or convalescent COVID-19.

This chain links TRBV7-9 with TRBJ2-2; 7 bases are shared with TRBD1. After removal of 3 bases from V and 4 bases from J, the junction contained 8 bases not matched to a gene. Germline V gene sequence: CDR1 SEHNR, CDR2 FQNEAQ (reference sequence). This CDR3 has 16 residues. This CDR3 reads CASSFEGGAGTGELFF. Written as DNA, the CDR3 is TGTGCCAGCAGCTTTGAAGGGGGCGCGGGCACCGGGGAGCTGTTTTTT.

The chain has TRBV6-5 and TRBJ1-1; TRBD1 matches 10 bases. Germline values: CDR1 MNHEY, CDR2 SVGAGI. This CDR3 spans 11 amino acids. V dropped 6 bases and J dropped 12; count of bases not matched to a gene: 4. The CDR3 nucleotides are TGTGCCAGCAGCCGACAGGGGGCGTCTTTCTTT. It encodes CASSRQGASFF.

V usage is TRBV11-2 and J usage is TRBJ2-5; 9 bases are shared with TRBD2. Germline lookup yields CDR1 SGHAT and CDR2 FQNNGV. V dropped 3 bases and J dropped 5; count of bases not matched to a gene: 7. CDR3 length: 15 amino acids. The chain's CDR3 is CASSLVAGGPETQYF. In DNA, the CDR3 is TGTGCCAGCAGCTTGGTGGCGGGGGGGCCGGAGACCCAGTACTTC.

The rearrangement links TRBV28 to TRBJ2-3; 11 positions match TRBD1. After removal of 2 bases from V and 10 bases from J, the junction contained 8 bases not matched to a gene. The CDR3 sequence is 15 residues long. Germline lookup yields CDR1 MDHEN and CDR2 SYDVKM. The CDR3 DNA reads as TGTGCCAGCAGTTTAAGGGGACAGGGGGTATCGTCGCAGTATTTT. Translating it yields CASSLRGQGVSSQYF. Full variable domain (remainder filled in from reference TRBV28 and TRBJ2-3): DVKVTQSSRYLVKRTGEKVFLECVQDMDHENMFWYRQDPGLGLRLIYFSYDVKMKEKGDIPEGYSVSREKKERFSLILESASTNQTSMYLCASSLRGQGVSSQYFGPGTRLTVL.

The count of this clone is one. The chain has TRBV15 and TRBJ2-6; 9 bases are shared with TRBD1. This CDR3 spans 18 amino acids. The germline CDR1 and CDR2 sequences are LNHNV and YYDKDF (reference sequence). J lost 0 bases, V lost 5 bases, and 8 bases had no gene match. The chain's CDR3 is CATSLGWDRASGANVLTF. The CDR3 nucleotides are TGTGCCACCAGCCTCGGATGGGACAGGGCCTCTGGGGCCAACGTCCTGACTTTC.